The 14 T cell receptor beta chains below all came from one sample that was sequenced in a study of identical twins. Each CDR3 protein gets one entry after TCRdb re-called the 5' RACE reads with MiXCR. The table records 1.5 million to 2 million distinct CDR3 sequences, about 32% of them present only once. Input material: cord blood. The receptors here all came from a newborn girl in good health.

With regard to this clonotype: Likely a read error: the CDR3 ends without its conserved phenylalanine or tryptophan. The chain recombines TRBV3-1 with TRBJ1-1; a weak D match, TRBD1 (5 bases). In germline, CDR1 is LGHDT, CDR2 YNNKEL (reference sequence). The CDR3 loop spans 13 amino acids. Trimming removed 5 bases from V and 1 base from J, with 8 bases in between. For the CDR3, the DNA is TGTGCCAGCAGCGACAGTCCGAACACTGAAGCTTTCTTG. Protein: CASSDSPNTEAFL.

In this sample, this clonotype turned up a few times. The chain links TRBV6-6 to TRBJ2-1, with 7 bases that match TRBD2. V trimming: 5 bases; J trimming: 4 bases; junction bases outside the gene matches: 14. CDR3 length: 17 amino acids. Germline assignment: CDR1 MNHNY and CDR2 SVGAGI (reference sequence). CDR3 in amino acids: CASSLFSRRGLYNEQFF. CDR3 coding DNA: TGTGCCAGCAGTCTCTTCTCACGGCGGGGACTATACAATGAGCAGTTCTTC.

Details on this clonotype: One end of the junction is discordant with germline, which a read error may explain. The rearrangement uses TRBV19 and TRBJ2-1; 9 nucleotides line up with TRBD1. Germline CDR1 and CDR2: LNHDA and SQIVND (reference sequence). This CDR3 has 14 amino acids. CDR3 DNA: TGTGCCAGCAGTATAGCCGGGACAGGGATTAAGCAGTTCTTC. Its protein product is CASSIAGTGIKQFF.

V gene TRBV2 combines with J gene TRBJ1-4, with 7 bases lining up with TRBD1. Germline V gives CDR1 SNHLY, CDR2 FYNNEI. This CDR3 has 13 residues. Trimming at V came to 8 bases and at J to 8 bases, leaving 8 bases not matched to a gene. CDR3 sequence: CASSQGGLEKLFF. The CDR3 region has the DNA TGTGCCAGCTCTCAGGGGGGGTTGGAAAAACTGTTTTTT.

Only a few counts were recorded for this clonotype. The chain uses TRBV9 and TRBJ2-6; maybe TRBD2 (5 bases). Germline V gene sequence: CDR1 SGDLS, CDR2 YYNGEE. The V gene lost 1 base and the J gene lost 2 bases, with 7 bases spanning the gap. The CDR3 consists of 15 residues. This chain's CDR3 is CASSVIGTGANVLTF. Written as DNA, the CDR3 is TGTGCCAGCAGCGTAATCGGGACTGGGGCCAACGTCCTGACTTTC.

The V call is TRBV4-2, the J call TRBJ2-7; D not resolved. V was clipped by 0 bases and J by 2 bases, with 17 bases between them. This CDR3 spans 17 amino acids. Germline V gene lookup returns CDR1 LGHNA and CDR2 YNFKEQ. The CDR3 loop reads CASSQEGRRTDPYEQYF. The CDR3 DNA reads TGTGCCAGCAGCCAAGAAGGGCGGCGCACAGACCCCTACGAGCAGTACTTC.

J is TRBJ1-1 and V is TRBV5-1, with no clear D. This CDR3 has 15 amino acids. The germline V gene has CDR1 SGHRS and CDR2 YFSETQ. V lost 0 bases and J lost 3, with 12 bases in between. CDR3 nucleotides: TGCGCCAGCAGCTTGGCAGGAATCCAGGACACTGAAGCTTTCTTT. It is translated as CASSLAGIQDTEAFF. Complete variable domain (other parts from reference TRBV5-1 and TRBJ1-1): KAGVTQTPRYLIKTRGQQVTLSCSPISGHRSVSWYQQTPGQGLQFLFEYFSETQRNKGNFPGRFSGRQFSNSRSEMNVSTLELGDSALYLCASSLAGIQDTEAFFGQGTRLTVV.

The gene calls are TRBV7-8 and TRBJ2-7; tentative D call: TRBD1 (5 bases). The V gene lost 1 base and the J gene lost 1 base, with 11 bases spanning the gap. This CDR3 has 15 residues. The germline V gene encodes CDR1 SGHVS and CDR2 FQNEAQ. The CDR3 DNA sequence: TGTGCCAGCAGCTTAGAAAGGGGCCTTTCCTACGAGCAGTACTTC. It encodes CASSLERGLSYEQYF.

On this clonotype: The conserved phenylalanine or tryptophan is not found at the CDR3 terminus, so this likely reflects a read error. The chain uses TRBV7-2 and TRBJ2-3, with 7 bases lining up with TRBD2. With 3 bases clipped from V and 3 bases from J, the junction kept 6 bases outside the gene matches. The CDR3 extends over 15 amino acids. From germline, CDR1 is SGHTA and CDR2 FQGNSA. The CDR3 nucleotides read TGTGCCAGCAGCTTGGGGCGGGAGTGGACAGATACGCAGTATTTA. Translation gives CASSLGREWTDTQYL.

The chain couples TRBV28 to TRBJ1-2, with TRBD1 identical over 12 bases. This CDR3 contains 15 residues. Trimming at V came to 7 bases and at J to 2 bases, leaving 5 bases not matched to a gene. Germline values: CDR1 MDHEN, CDR2 SYDVKM. The DNA of the CDR3 is TGTGCCAGCACCCGGGACAGGGGGCGCAACTATGGCTACACCTTC. Residues: CASTRDRGRNYGYTF.

The V and J genes are TRBV20-1 and TRBJ2-3; tentatively, D is TRBD2 (6 bases). Germline V CDR1 and CDR2: DFQATT, SNEGSKA (reference sequence). This CDR3 is 14 amino acids long. V was trimmed by 5 bases and J by 0 bases, leaving 12 bases between them. The DNA of the CDR3 is TGCAGTGCTGGGCGGGACCGCAGCACAGATACGCAGTATTTT. Amino acids: CSAGRDRSTDTQYF.

The chain is built from TRBV28 and TRBJ1-4; perhaps TRBD1 as D (6 bases). With 6 bases removed from V and 8 bases from J, the gap between germline ends came to 13 bases. CDR1 is MDHEN and CDR2 is SYDVKM in the germline V gene. The length of the CDR3 is 13 residues. As DNA, the CDR3 is TGTGCCAGCAGCCAGGGGTTAGGAGAAAAACTGTTTTTT. Amino acid sequence: CASSQGLGEKLFF.

This clonotype was observed a few times. The rearrangement uses TRBV20-1 and TRBJ2-3, with 11 bases fitting TRBD2. This CDR3 has 16 residues. Trimming removed 6 bases from V and 0 bases from J; junction bases left unmatched: 8. The germline CDR1 and CDR2 sequences are DFQATT and SNEGSKA (reference sequence). The CDR3 sequence is CSAPRLAGYSTDTQYF. The CDR3 coding sequence is TGCAGTGCCCCTCGACTAGCGGGGTATAGCACAGATACGCAGTATTTT.

The chain combines TRBV20-1 with TRBJ1-4; no clear D gene. Germline loops: CDR1 DFQATT, CDR2 SNEGSKA (reference sequence). The CDR3 covers 14 residues. The V end was cut by 8 bases, the J end by 4 bases, with 17 bases between. The CDR3 sequence: CSSSKGGFNEKLFF. Here the CDR3 DNA reads TGCAGTTCCAGTAAAGGAGGATTTAATGAAAAACTGTTTTTT.